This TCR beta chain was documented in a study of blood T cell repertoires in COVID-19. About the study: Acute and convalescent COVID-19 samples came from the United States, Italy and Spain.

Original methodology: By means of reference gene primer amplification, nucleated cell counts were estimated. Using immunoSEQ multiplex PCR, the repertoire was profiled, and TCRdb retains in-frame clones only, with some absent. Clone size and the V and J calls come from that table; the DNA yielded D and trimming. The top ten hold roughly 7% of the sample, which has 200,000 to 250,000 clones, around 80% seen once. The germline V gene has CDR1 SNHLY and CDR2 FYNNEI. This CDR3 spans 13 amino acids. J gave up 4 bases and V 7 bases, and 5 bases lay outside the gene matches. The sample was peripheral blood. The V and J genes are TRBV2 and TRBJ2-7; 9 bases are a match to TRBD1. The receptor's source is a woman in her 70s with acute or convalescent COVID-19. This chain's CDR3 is CASTRDREYEQYF. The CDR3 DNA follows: TGTGCCAGCACCCGGGACAGGGAGTACGAGCAGTACTTC.